This T cell receptor beta chain was recovered during a study of blood T cells in healthy people across ages. Study outcomes and limitations: Long-lived donors carried more naive CD4+ cells and greater diversity than aged donors.

CDR3 length: 17 residues. Germline V gives CDR1 PRHDT, CDR2 FYEKMQ (reference sequence). Unmatched junction bases numbered 9, after V lost 5 bases and J lost 8 bases. The second PCR ran about 6 to 11 cycles with a sample-barcoded 5' primer and J-beta primers. MiXCR was run by TCRdb on the 5' RACE reads, yielding one entry per CDR3 protein. The sample holds roughly 700,000 distinct CDR3 sequences, about 32% seen once. Remarks on this clonotype: Its antigen is currently unknown.

Sequencing was carried out using blood. This sequence joins TRBV13 and TRBJ2-1; 16 positions match TRBD2. This clonotype was sampled from a woman of 80 years or more in good health. The CDR3 is CASSPGLAGGPSYEQFF. For the CDR3, the DNA is TGTGCCAGCAGCCCGGGACTAGCGGGAGGGCCATCTTATGAGCAGTTCTTC. The full variable domain, completed using reference TRBV13 and TRBJ2-1, is AAGVIQSPRHLIKEKRETATLKCYPIPRHDTVYWYQQGPGQDPQFLISFYEKMQSDKGSIPDRFSAQQFSDYHSELNMSSLELGDSALYFCASSPGLAGGPSYEQFFGPGTRLTVL.